The clone carrying this T cell receptor (beta chain) was seen more than once but under ten times. No antigen is known for it. A junction boundary mismatches the germline segment, possibly from a read error. This specimen belongs to a study of blood T cells in healthy people across ages. Overall study results and limits: TCR beta diversity correlated strongly with naive T cell percentage. With age, beta diversity per million T cells declined roughly linearly, significantly by around 43.

A second PCR of about 7 to 12 cycles used a sample-barcoded 5' primer and a J-beta primer mix. The study obtained at least 2.5 million CDR3-containing paired-end reads from every sample. TCRdb itself ran the 5' RACE reads through MiXCR, one entry per CDR3 protein. The table shows 1.5 million to 2 million distinct CDR3 sequences, with approximately 28% occurring only once. This CDR3 is 14 amino acids long. Germline V gene lookup returns CDR1 SGHTA and CDR2 FQGNSA. The receptor comes from a woman between 25 and 40 years old in good health. Material: blood. This sequence joins TRBV7-2 and TRBJ2-5; D remains unclear. The CDR3 bases are TGTGCCAGCAGCTTAGATTCCGGCCAAGGGACCCAGTACTTC. It is translated as CASSLDSGQGTQYF.